A single sample is the source of the 29 T cell receptor beta chains below, sequenced in a study of PD-1 blockade in classical Hodgkin lymphoma. Generated by immunoSEQ multiplex PCR, the TCRdb table keeps only in-frame clones and is missing some. The top ten clones hold roughly 5% of a sample with roughly 60,000 clones, around 89% of them seen once. Each patient's relapse followed autologous stem cell transplantation, and brentuximab vedotin exposure varied. The specimen was peripheral blood mononuclear cells (PBMCs), collected before the second cycle of nivolumab. The receptor set was obtained from a human donor with classical Hodgkin lymphoma.

The V and J genes are TRBV18 and TRBJ1-1; D uncertain. This CDR3 region has 14 residues. Germline V gene lookup returns CDR1 KGHSH and CDR2 LQKENI. Trimming removed 2 bases from V and 2 bases from J, with 9 bases in between. The CDR3 coding sequence is TGTGCCAGCTCACCAGGGAGGAGTAACACTGAAGCTTTCTTT. Translating it yields CASSPGRSNTEAFF.

The chain employs TRBV6-5 and TRBJ1-1; D not resolved. The germline gives CDR1 MNHEY, CDR2 SVGAGI. The CDR3 sequence is 14 residues long. Trimming pared 4 bases from V and 6 bases from J, leaving 15 bases between. CDR3 sequence (DNA): TGTGCCAGCAGTTCCCCTTGGTTAGGGCCTGAAGCTTTCTTT. Residues: CASSSPWLGPEAFF.

This clone appeared once. The rearrangement uses TRBV7-9 and TRBJ1-1, with D perhaps matching TRBD1 (5 bases). This CDR3 is 11 amino acids long. Germline-derived CDR1 and CDR2 are SEHNR and FQNEAQ (reference sequence). V lost 2 bases and J 8 bases, leaving 6 bases between the germline ends. The CDR3 here is CASSLKGEAFF. The CDR3 DNA reads as TGTGCCAGCAGCTTAAAGGGGGAAGCTTTCTTT.

CDR3 nucleotide sequence: TGTGCCAGCAGCCTACAGGGGGGTGATCAGCCCCAGCATTTT. Translating it yields CASSLQGGDQPQHF. The chain recombines TRBV7-9 with TRBJ1-5, with 8 bases fitting TRBD1. Germline lookup yields CDR1 SEHNR and CDR2 FQNEAQ (reference sequence). V trimming: 5 bases; J trimming: 5 bases; junction bases outside the gene matches: 5. There are 14 residues in the CDR3.

The CDR3 region is CASSLGQGYTIYF. CDR3 nucleotide sequence: TGTGCCAGCAGTCTGGGACAGGGATACACCATATATTTT. The chain employs TRBV28 and TRBJ1-3; 9 nucleotides agree with TRBD1. The V gene's germline CDR1 is MDHEN and CDR2 SYDVKM. The CDR3 has 13 amino acids. Trimming removed 5 bases from V and 8 bases from J; junction bases left unmatched: 4.

The chain uses TRBV4-1 and TRBJ2-7; D is unclear. The germline V gene has CDR1 MGHRA and CDR2 YSYEKL. The CDR3 is 12 amino acids. Trimming removed 2 bases at V and 5 bases at J, with 7 bases between. In DNA, the CDR3 is TGCGCCAGCAGCCAACCCCTCCACGAGCAGTACTTC. Protein sequence: CASSQPLHEQYF.

V is TRBV29-1 and J is TRBJ1-1, with TRBD1 matching 8 bases. The germline gives CDR1 SQVTM, CDR2 ANQGSEA. Trimming removed 6 bases from V and 6 bases from J; junction bases left unmatched: 9. There are 13 residues in the CDR3. Here the CDR3 DNA reads TGCAGCGTCCCCAGGGGGCGTAAGGCTGAAGCTTTCTTT. Translating gives CSVPRGRKAEAFF.

The genes are TRBV7-9 and TRBJ1-5; possibly TRBD1 for D (5 bases). Trimming cost V 3 bases and J 0 bases, with 9 bases left between them. CDR1 and CDR2 from the germline V gene are SEHNR and FQNEAQ (reference sequence). There are 15 residues in the CDR3. CDR3 residues: CASSLGGDSNQPQHF. CDR3 DNA sequence: TGTGCCAGCAGCTTGGGGGGGGATAGCAATCAGCCCCAGCATTTT.

V and J are TRBV27 and TRBJ1-6; D perhaps matches TRBD1 (6 bases). The CDR3 is made up of 17 amino acids. CDR1 is MNHEY and CDR2 is SMNVEV in the germline V gene (reference sequence). With 7 bases removed from V and 2 bases from J, the gap between germline ends came to 18 bases. As DNA, the CDR3 is TGTGCCAGCACCCGCAAAACAGGGATGGCCTATAATTCACCCCTCCACTTT. It yields the protein CASTRKTGMAYNSPLHF.

The rearrangement uses TRBV5-6 and TRBJ2-7, with 12 bases lining up with TRBD2. This CDR3 has 17 residues. Losses at the gene ends were 4 bases for V and 0 bases for J; bases not matched to a gene: 8. In germline, CDR1 is SGHDT, CDR2 YYEEEE. CDR3 nucleotides: TGTGCCAGCAGCCCAGGACTAGCGGGGTACAGCTCCTACGAGCAGTACTTC. Its protein is CASSPGLAGYSSYEQYF. The full variable domain, completed using reference TRBV5-6 and TRBJ2-7, is DAGVTQSPTHLIKTRGQQVTLRCSPKSGHDTVSWYQQALGQGPQFIFQYYEEEERQRGNFPDRFSGHQFPNYSSELNVNALLLGDSALYLCASSPGLAGYSSYEQYFGPGTRLTVT.

This chain links TRBV7-9 with TRBJ1-6, with D unresolved. The germline gives CDR1 SEHNR, CDR2 FQNEAQ (reference sequence). Trimming left V 3 bases short and J 10 bases short, with 13 bases between. The CDR3 loop spans 14 amino acids. In DNA form, the CDR3 reads TGTGCCAGCAGCTTCCCCGGGGAGGTCTCACCCCTCCACTTT. Protein: CASSFPGEVSPLHF. Full variable domain (rest looked up from reference TRBV7-9 and TRBJ1-6): DTGVSQNPRHKITKRGQNVTFRCDPISEHNRLYWYRQTLGQGPEFLTYFQNEAQLEKSRLLSDRFSAERPKGSFSTLEIQRTEQGDSAMYLCASSFPGEVSPLHFGNGTRLTVT.

The chain is built from TRBV5-8 and TRBJ2-5; either TRBD1 or TRBD2 may fit D (5 bases each). The CDR3 sequence is 15 residues long. V gave up 1 base and J gave up 4 bases, with 14 bases separating them. Germline loops: CDR1 SGHTS, CDR2 YDEGEE. This chain's CDR3 is CASSLRGVLGETQYF. The CDR3 DNA reads as TGTGCCAGCAGCTTGAGAGGGGTCTTAGGAGAGACCCAGTACTTC.

This clone was detected a few times. The chain combines TRBV30 with TRBJ1-1; unclear D gene. The CDR3 spans 13 residues. V gave up 1 base and J gave up 3 bases, with 9 bases separating them. Per the germline V gene, CDR1 is GTSNPN and CDR2 is SVGIG (reference sequence). As DNA, the CDR3 is TGTGCCTGGAGTGGCAGGCTTTACACTGAAGCTTTCTTT. Translation gives CAWSGRLYTEAFF.

The chain links TRBV16 to TRBJ2-5; 7 nucleotides align to TRBD1. CDR1 and CDR2 from the germline V gene are KGHSY and FQNENV. V was clipped by 3 bases and J by 3 bases; unmatched bases: 4. The CDR3 has 14 amino acids. In nucleotides, the CDR3 is TGTGCCAGCAGCCATAACAGGGGAGAAGAGACCCAGTACTTC. This translates into CASSHNRGEETQYF.

V is TRBV9 and J is TRBJ1-3, with D perhaps matching TRBD1 (6 bases). The germline V gene encodes CDR1 SGDLS and CDR2 YYNGEE. CDR3 length: 16 residues. Trimming took off 3 bases at V and 0 bases at J, with 13 bases between the two ends. CDR3 sequence: CASSAPGTSSGNTIYF. The CDR3 DNA is TGTGCCAGCAGCGCCCCCGGGACAAGCTCTGGAAACACCATATATTTT.

This chain links TRBV5-1 with TRBJ1-4; TRBD1 aligns across 8 bases. V was pared by 4 bases and J by 8 bases, with 10 bases of the junction left unmatched. This CDR3 comprises 15 residues. Germline CDR1 SGHRS, CDR2 YFSETQ. As DNA, the CDR3 is TGCGCCAGCAGCATCGGACAGGGCGTAAGGGAAAAACTGTTTTTT. Protein sequence: CASSIGQGVREKLFF.

The chain couples TRBV5-1 to TRBJ2-3; TRBD2 matches 9 bases. Unmatched junction bases numbered 4, after V lost 2 bases and J lost 0 bases. This CDR3 contains 16 residues. Germline V CDR1 and CDR2: SGHRS, YFSETQ. The CDR3 DNA sequence: TGCGCCAGCAGCTTCCTTAGCGGGGGAAGCACAGATACGCAGTATTTT. Its protein is CASSFLSGGSTDTQYF.

V gene TRBV11-1 combines with J gene TRBJ2-1; D is perhaps TRBD1 (5 bases). The V gene's germline CDR1 is SGHAT and CDR2 FQDESV (reference sequence). The CDR3 loop spans 16 amino acids. Between the trimmed V and J ends, which lost 4 bases and 4 bases, there was a span of 17 bases. The CDR3 protein is CASSWGGELRYNEQFF. In DNA form, the CDR3 reads TGTGCCAGCAGCTGGGGCGGCGAGCTACGTTACAATGAGCAGTTCTTC.

The chain recombines TRBV5-1 with TRBJ1-5, with TRBD1 matching 7 bases. CDR1 and CDR2 from the germline V gene are SGHRS and YFSETQ. The CDR3 is 16 residues long. The V and J ends lost 4 bases and 3 bases, in that order; junction bases with no gene match: 10. DNA for the CDR3: TGCGCCAGCAGCCCCATTCCGGGACAGCCCAATCAGCCCCAGCATTTT. This codes for CASSPIPGQPNQPQHF.

The chain recombines TRBV11-3 with TRBJ2-1; TRBD1 agrees at 9 bases. V gave up 5 bases and J gave up 4 bases; unmatched junction bases: 6. Germline V gene lookup returns CDR1 SGHNT and CDR2 YENEEA. There are 15 residues in the CDR3. In nucleotides, the CDR3 is TGTGCCAGCAGCCCTCCGGGACAGGGATACAATGAGCAGTTCTTC. It specifies CASSPPGQGYNEQFF.

The chain employs TRBV2 and TRBJ1-5; D gene uncertain. Trimming took 3 bases from V and 6 from J, leaving 6 bases between them. The germline CDR1 and CDR2 sequences are SNHLY and FYNNEI. The CDR3 runs to 12 residues. CDR3 loop: CASSDSIQPQHF. The CDR3 nucleotides read TGTGCCAGCAGTGACTCGATTCAGCCCCAGCATTTT.

This clone was seen a single time. The CDR3 reads CASSTKDSLVGGYTF. CDR3 nucleotides: TGTGCCAGCAGCACGAAGGACAGTCTCGTTGGTGGCTACACCTTC. V is TRBV7-9 and J is TRBJ1-2; possibly TRBD1 for D (6 bases). V lost 5 bases to trimming and J lost 7 bases, with 20 bases between them. This CDR3 has 15 amino acids. From germline, CDR1 is SEHNR and CDR2 FQNEAQ (reference sequence).

V gene TRBV6-5 combines with J gene TRBJ1-4; D remains unclear. CDR3 length: 13 amino acids. The germline gives CDR1 MNHEY, CDR2 SVGAGI. V was cut by 6 bases and J by 4 bases, with 9 bases left in between. This CDR3 reads CASRRYLNEKLFF. CDR3 nucleotide sequence: TGTGCCAGCAGGCGTTATCTTAATGAAAAACTGTTTTTT.

V usage is TRBV2 and J usage is TRBJ1-1; D not certain. Germline values: CDR1 SNHLY, CDR2 FYNNEI. Trimming shortened V by 0 bases and J by 4 bases, and 15 bases separated the two germline ends. The CDR3 runs to 16 residues. The CDR3 reads CASSEAIVPLITEAFF. CDR3 coding DNA: TGTGCCAGCAGTGAAGCGATAGTGCCCCTGATCACTGAAGCTTTCTTT.

The chain joins TRBV21-1 to TRBJ1-1. TRBV21-1 is a pseudogene segment. The CDR3 loop spans 13 amino acids. The CDR3 reads CASSPRSDTEAFF. The CDR3 DNA follows: TGTGCCAGCAGCCCAAGGTCGGACACTGAAGCTTTCTTT.

This clone showed up just once. The chain couples TRBV5-6 to TRBJ1-2; 10 bases line up with TRBD1. V lost 2 bases and J lost 6; bases outside the gene matches: 7. The CDR3 loop spans 15 amino acids. Looked up from germline, CDR1 is SGHDT and CDR2 is YYEEEE. In DNA form, the CDR3 reads TGTGCCAGCAGCTTCACCAGACAGGGGGCAGATGGCTACACCTTC. This codes for CASSFTRQGADGYTF.

This clone appeared a single time. CDR3 loop: CASSLQRGKSYEQYF. CDR3 bases: TGTGCCAGCAGCCTCCAAAGAGGAAAGAGCTACGAGCAGTACTTC. The chain carries TRBV7-9 and TRBJ2-7; D uncertain. CDR3 length: 15 amino acids. The germline V and J ends were trimmed by 5 bases and 3 bases, with 17 bases remaining between them. Germline V gene data show CDR1 as SEHNR and CDR2 as FQNEAQ (reference sequence).

The chain is built from TRBV9 and TRBJ1-2; D is unresolved. Germline V gene data show CDR1 as SGDLS and CDR2 as YYNGEE. This CDR3 region has 14 residues. The V end lost 0 bases, the J end lost 4 bases, and 10 bases lay between the germline ends. The CDR3 sequence: CASSVGGWGYGYTF. In DNA, the CDR3 is TGTGCCAGCAGCGTAGGAGGGTGGGGCTATGGCTACACCTTC.

The chain is built from TRBV29-1 and TRBJ1-1; the D gene is possibly TRBD1 (5 bases). The CDR3 runs 11 residues. Trimming took off 7 bases at V and 0 bases at J, with 6 bases between the two ends. Germline CDR1 reads SQVTM; CDR2 reads ANQGSEA. The CDR3 is CSGGVNTEAFF. The CDR3 DNA reads TGCAGCGGAGGGGTGAACACTGAAGCTTTCTTT. The variable domain in full, with the rest retrieved from reference TRBV29-1 and TRBJ1-1, is SAVISQKPSRDICQRGTSLTIQCQVDSQVTMMFWYRQQPGQSLTLIATANQGSEATYESGFVIDKFPISRPNLTFSTLTVSNMSPEDSSIYLCSGGVNTEAFFGQGTRLTVV.